This T cell receptor beta chain emerged from a study of read filtering for tumor transcriptome and immune sequencing. Study information: By R-ISS, stages I, II and III held about 8, 15 and 7 patients. Findings of the study overall: Approximately 80% of IR-seq clonotypes had one read, totaling around 4% of reads; RNA-seq: approximately 75% and 45%. IR-seq and RNA-seq agreed better without single-read clonotypes.

This library used approximately 0.4 ug RNA and molecular barcoded adaptors spanning alpha/delta and beta/gamma chains. TCRdb itself ran the reads through MiXCR, one entry per CDR3 protein. The sample yields approximately 140,000 distinct CDR3 sequences, roughly an eighth seen once. CDR1 KGHDR and CDR2 SFDVKD come from the germline V gene. The V end lost 2 bases, the J end lost 4 bases, and 8 bases lay between the germline ends. This CDR3 is built from 14 residues. Comment on this clonotype: Antigen unknown.

The gene calls are TRBV24-1 and TRBJ2-1; no firm D call. Specimen: a population of CD138-negative cells sorted from bone marrow. This clonotype was obtained from a donor at least 40 years old with multiple myeloma. The CDR3 DNA reads TGTGCCACCAGTGATTATTCCCCGTACAATGAGCAGTTCTTC. Translated, it gives CATSDYSPYNEQFF.